The TCR beta chain described here comes from a study of blood T cells in healthy people across ages. V shed 0 bases and J shed 11 bases, with 18 bases lying between them. The CDR3 is 15 amino acids. Looked up from germline, CDR1 is KGHDR and CDR2 is SFDVKD. PCR was performed a second time for about 7 to 12 cycles using a sample-barcoded 5' primer and a J-beta primer mix. TCRdb ran MiXCR on the 5' RACE reads and lists one entry per CDR3 protein. The table shows 1.4 million or so distinct CDR3 sequences, with 35% to 45% occurring only once. The sequence came from a woman under 30 in good health. Sequencing was performed on blood. The chain couples TRBV24-1 to TRBJ2-5; perhaps TRBD1 as D (6 bases). The CDR3 spells CATSDLGGQNNEQYF. The CDR3 DNA sequence: TGTGCCACCAGTGATTTGGGGGGACAAAACAATGAGCAGTACTTC.